This T cell receptor beta chain was observed in a study of shared clonotypes between healthy human individuals. Study results and caveats: It was only blood that was sampled, and tissue repertoires likely differ.

Naive CD8 cells were CD45RO-negative, positively selected for CCR7, excluding terminally differentiated effector memory CD45RA+ cells. Concerning this clone itself: The antigen is undetermined.

The authors ran the assay at deep level. Original data processing: ImmunoSEQ only sent back junction sequences with no quality scores, so filtering was done differently. Repertoires were generated with immunoSEQ multiplex PCR, while TCRdb's copy carries only in-frame clones and drops some. The V and J calls and clone size come from that table; D and trimming were worked out from the DNA. The profile shows more than 2 million clones, less than 95% of them singletons. This TCR was sampled from a man aged 18-30 years in good health. Sequencing was performed on naive CD8+ T cells sorted from blood.

CDR3 loop: CASSQEGGDNNQPQHF. CDR3 DNA: TGCGCCAGCAGCCAAGAAGGGGGGGACAACAATCAGCCCCAGCATTTT. The chain recombines TRBV4-1 with TRBJ1-5; the D gene is possibly TRBD1 (6 bases). In germline, CDR1 is MGHRA, CDR2 YSYEKL. V was cut by 0 bases and J by 3 bases, with 12 bases left in between. This CDR3 has 16 residues.